This TCR beta chain was observed in a study of immune characterization of retroperitoneal liposarcoma. This clonotype was recorded many times. Germline V gene sequence: CDR1 SGHAT, CDR2 FQNNGV. The CDR3 spans 12 residues. TCRdb recomputed calls from the PCR reads with MiXCR, one row per CDR3 protein. This table holds 6,500 to 7,000 distinct CDR3 sequences, approximately 30% found once. Source material: blood. This chain joins TRBV11-2 and TRBJ2-1; D not certain. Judging by the DNA end, TRBJ2-7 fits better; the J call may be wrong. The TCR comes from a male donor with retroperitoneal liposarcoma. The CDR3 DNA follows: TGTGCCAGCAGCTTAGGGCGGAATGAGCAGTACTTC. Translation gives CASSLGRNEQYF.